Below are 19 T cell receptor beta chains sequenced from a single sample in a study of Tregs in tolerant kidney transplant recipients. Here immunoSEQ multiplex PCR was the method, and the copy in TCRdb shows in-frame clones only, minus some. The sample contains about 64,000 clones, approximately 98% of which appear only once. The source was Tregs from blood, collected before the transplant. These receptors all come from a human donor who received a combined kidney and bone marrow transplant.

The CDR3 is CAWRDWRENIQYF. The DNA of the CDR3 is TGTGCCTGGAGGGACTGGCGGGAGAACATTCAGTACTTC. The J gene is TRBJ2-4, the V gene TRBV30; 7 nucleotides align to TRBD2. The V gene's germline CDR1 is GTSNPN and CDR2 SVGIG (reference sequence). The CDR3 has 13 residues. V lost 3 bases and J lost 7; bases outside the gene matches: 6.

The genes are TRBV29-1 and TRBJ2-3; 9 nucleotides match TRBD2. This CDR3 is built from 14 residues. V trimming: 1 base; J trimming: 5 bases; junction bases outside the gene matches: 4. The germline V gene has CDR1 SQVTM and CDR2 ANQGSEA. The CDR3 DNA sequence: TGCAGCGTTGAAGGCGGGAGGGCGGTAGATACGCAGTATTTT. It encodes CSVEGGRAVDTQYF.

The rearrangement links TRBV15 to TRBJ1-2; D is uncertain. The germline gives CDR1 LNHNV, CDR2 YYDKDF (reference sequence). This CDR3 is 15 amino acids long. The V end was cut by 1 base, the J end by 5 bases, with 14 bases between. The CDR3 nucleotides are TGTGCCACCAGCAGAGGCGGGAGGGCCCCTTATGGCTACACCTTC. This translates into CATSRGGRAPYGYTF.

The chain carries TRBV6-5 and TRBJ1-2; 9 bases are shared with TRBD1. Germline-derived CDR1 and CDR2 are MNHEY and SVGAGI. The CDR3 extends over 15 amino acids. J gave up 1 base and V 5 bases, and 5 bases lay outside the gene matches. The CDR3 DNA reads TGTGCCAGCAGTCGGGGGGACAGGGATAACTATGGCTACACCTTC. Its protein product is CASSRGDRDNYGYTF.

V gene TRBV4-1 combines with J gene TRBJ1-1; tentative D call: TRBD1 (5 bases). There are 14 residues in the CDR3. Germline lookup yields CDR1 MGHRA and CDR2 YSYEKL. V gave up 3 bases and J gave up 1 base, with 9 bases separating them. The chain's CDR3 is CASSQGLQNTEAFF. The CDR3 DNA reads TGCGCCAGCAGCCAGGGACTCCAGAACACTGAAGCTTTCTTT.

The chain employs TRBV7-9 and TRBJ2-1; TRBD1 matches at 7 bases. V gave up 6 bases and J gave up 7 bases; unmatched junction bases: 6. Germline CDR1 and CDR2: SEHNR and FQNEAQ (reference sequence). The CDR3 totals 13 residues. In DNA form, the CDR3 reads TGTGCCAGCAGGCTAGACAGGGCAAATGAGCAGTTCTTC. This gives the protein CASRLDRANEQFF.

This CDR3 reads CASSGDGTINYGYTF. As DNA, the CDR3 is TGTGCCAGTAGTGGAGACGGAACCATTAACTATGGCTACACCTTC. V and J are TRBV19 and TRBJ1-2; D is ambiguous. Germline V gives CDR1 LNHDA, CDR2 SQIVND (reference sequence). V lost 5 bases to trimming and J lost 1 base, with 14 bases between them. CDR3 length: 15 amino acids. Full variable domain (missing parts from reference TRBV19 and TRBJ1-2): DGGITQSPKYLFRKEGQNVTLSCEQNLNHDAMYWYRQDPGQGLRLIYYSQIVNDFQKGDIAEGYSVSREKKESFPLTVTSAQKNPTAFYLCASSGDGTINYGYTFGSGTRLTVV.

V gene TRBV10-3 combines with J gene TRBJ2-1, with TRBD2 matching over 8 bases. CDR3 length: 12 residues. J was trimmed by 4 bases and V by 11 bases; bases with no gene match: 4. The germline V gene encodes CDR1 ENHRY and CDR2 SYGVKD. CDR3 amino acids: CASAGEYNEQFF. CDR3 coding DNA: TGTGCCTCAGCGGGGGAGTACAATGAGCAGTTCTTC.

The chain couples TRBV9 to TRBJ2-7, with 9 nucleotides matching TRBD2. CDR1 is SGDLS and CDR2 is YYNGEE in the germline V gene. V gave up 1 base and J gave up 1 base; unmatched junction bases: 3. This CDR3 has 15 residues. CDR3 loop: CASSVSAGGSYEQYF. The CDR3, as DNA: TGTGCCAGCAGCGTAAGTGCGGGAGGGTCCTACGAGCAGTACTTC.

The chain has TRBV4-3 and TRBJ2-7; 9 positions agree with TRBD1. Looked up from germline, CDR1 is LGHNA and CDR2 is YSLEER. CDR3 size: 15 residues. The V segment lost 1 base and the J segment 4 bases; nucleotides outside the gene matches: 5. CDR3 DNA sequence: TGCGCCAGCAGCCAAGGCACAGGGGGCTGGTACGAGCAGTACTTC. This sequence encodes CASSQGTGGWYEQYF.

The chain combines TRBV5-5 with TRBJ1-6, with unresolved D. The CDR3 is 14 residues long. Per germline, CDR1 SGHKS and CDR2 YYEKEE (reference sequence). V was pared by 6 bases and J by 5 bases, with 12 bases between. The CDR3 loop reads CASTLGQHNSPLHF. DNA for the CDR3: TGTGCCAGCACCCTCGGTCAACATAATTCACCCCTCCACTTT.

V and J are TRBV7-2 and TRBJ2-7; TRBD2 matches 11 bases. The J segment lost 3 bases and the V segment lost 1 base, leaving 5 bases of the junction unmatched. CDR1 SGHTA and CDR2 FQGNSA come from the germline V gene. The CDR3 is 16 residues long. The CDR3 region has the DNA TGTGCCAGCAGCTTAGTGGGGACTAGCGGCTTCTACGAGCAGTACTTC. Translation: CASSLVGTSGFYEQYF.

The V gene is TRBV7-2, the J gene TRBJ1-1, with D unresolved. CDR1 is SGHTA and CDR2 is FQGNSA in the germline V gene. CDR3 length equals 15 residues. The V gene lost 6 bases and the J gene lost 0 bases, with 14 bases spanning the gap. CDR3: CASRKNDILNTEAFF. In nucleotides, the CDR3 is TGTGCCAGCAGAAAAAACGACATCCTGAACACTGAAGCTTTCTTT.

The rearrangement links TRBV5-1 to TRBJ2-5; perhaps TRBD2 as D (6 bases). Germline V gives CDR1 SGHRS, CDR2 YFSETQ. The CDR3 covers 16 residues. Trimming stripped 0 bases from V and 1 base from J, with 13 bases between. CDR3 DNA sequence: TGCGCCAGCAGCTTGGCGAGGTGGAGGGGCCAAGAGACCCAGTACTTC. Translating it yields CASSLARWRGQETQYF.

In nucleotides, the CDR3 is TGCAGCGGCTTACCGGGACTTGCCCAAGAGACCCAGTACTTC. Its protein product is CSGLPGLAQETQYF. The V and J genes are TRBV29-1 and TRBJ2-5; D is possibly TRBD2 (6 bases). CDR1 and CDR2 (germline): SQVTM, ANQGSEA. CDR3 length equals 14 residues. Trimming cost V 7 bases and J 1 base, with 16 bases left between them.

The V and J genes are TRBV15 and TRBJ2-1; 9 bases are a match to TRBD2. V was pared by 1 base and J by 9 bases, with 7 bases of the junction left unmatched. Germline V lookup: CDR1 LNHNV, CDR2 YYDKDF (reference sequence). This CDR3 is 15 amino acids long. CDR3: CATSRGFASGAEQFF. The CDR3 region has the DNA TGTGCCACCAGCAGAGGTTTTGCTAGCGGGGCTGAGCAGTTCTTC.

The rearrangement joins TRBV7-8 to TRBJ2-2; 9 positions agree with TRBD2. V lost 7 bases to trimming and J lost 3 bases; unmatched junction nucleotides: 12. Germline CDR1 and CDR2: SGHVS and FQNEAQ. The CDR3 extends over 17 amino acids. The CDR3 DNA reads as TGTGCCAGCACCCCCCGTACGGCGGGGGGGGACACCGGGGAGCTGTTTTTT. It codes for CASTPRTAGGDTGELFF.

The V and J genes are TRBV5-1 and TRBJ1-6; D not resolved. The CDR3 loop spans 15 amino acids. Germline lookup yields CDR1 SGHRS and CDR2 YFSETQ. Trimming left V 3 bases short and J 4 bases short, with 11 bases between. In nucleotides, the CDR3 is TGCGCCAGCAGCTCACGACAAAATTATAATTCACCCCTCCACTTT. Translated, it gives CASSSRQNYNSPLHF.

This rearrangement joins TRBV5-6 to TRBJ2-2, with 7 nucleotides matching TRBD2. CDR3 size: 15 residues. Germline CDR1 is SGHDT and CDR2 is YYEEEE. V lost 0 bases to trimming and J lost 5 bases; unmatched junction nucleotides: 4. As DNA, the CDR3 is TGTGCCAGCAGCTTGGTGGGGAGGGTAACCGGGGAGCTGTTTTTT. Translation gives CASSLVGRVTGELFF.